One and the same sample provided the 17 T cell receptor beta chains below, sequenced in a study of blood T cell repertoires in COVID-19. The table came from immunoSEQ multiplex PCR; TCRdb's copy has only in-frame clones and leaves some out. The sample contains about 34,000 clones, approximately 80% of which appear only once. Sample: peripheral blood. These receptors were collected from a woman in her sixties or seventies with acute or convalescent COVID-19.

This clone appeared a few times. This sequence joins TRBV5-1 and TRBJ1-1; 8 bases are shared with TRBD1. This CDR3 region has 16 residues. Germline V gene lookup returns CDR1 SGHRS and CDR2 YFSETQ. J was trimmed by 4 bases and V by 4 bases; bases with no gene match: 12. The CDR3 sequence: CASSPQSKTGGTEAFF. In DNA form, the CDR3 reads TGCGCCAGCAGCCCGCAGAGCAAAACAGGGGGCACTGAAGCTTTCTTT.

V and J are TRBV27 and TRBJ1-1, with 9 bases that match TRBD1. The ends lost 5 bases at V and 4 bases at J; junction bases unmatched: 14. Germline lookup yields CDR1 MNHEY and CDR2 SMNVEV (reference sequence). This CDR3 is 17 amino acids long. The CDR3, as DNA: TGTGCCAGCAGTCCAAAAACAGGGGGCAGGGGTGGCACTGAAGCTTTCTTT. Its protein is CASSPKTGGRGGTEAFF.

The V and J genes are TRBV6-5 and TRBJ1-3; perhaps TRBD1 as D (5 bases). V was cut by 7 bases and J by 0 bases, with 13 bases left in between. The CDR3 consists of 15 residues. Germline V lookup: CDR1 MNHEY, CDR2 SVGAGI. CDR3 sequence reads: CASTPRADSGNTIYF. The DNA of the CDR3 is TGTGCCAGCACTCCCAGGGCTGACTCTGGAAACACCATATATTTT.

This rearrangement joins TRBV3-1 (or the pseudogene TRBV3-2) to TRBJ2-1; 13 bases line up with TRBD2. Germline values: CDR1 LGHDT, CDR2 YNNKEL (reference sequence). V was clipped by 0 bases and J by 4 bases; unmatched bases: 9. CDR3 size: 19 residues. The DNA for the CDR3 is TGTGCCAGCAGCCAAGATAGGGGACTAGCGGGGCTTGGGTACAATGAGCAGTTCTTC. Translated, it gives CASSQDRGLAGLGYNEQFF.

This clone has only a few counts. V usage is TRBV19 and J usage is TRBJ1-5; D gene unclear. V was clipped by 7 bases and J by 0 bases, with 10 bases between them. The CDR3 runs 14 residues. Germline V gives CDR1 LNHDA, CDR2 SQIVND (reference sequence). The CDR3 DNA is TGTGCCAGTAAGATCACAGATAGCAATCAGCCCCAGCATTTT. Translating gives CASKITDSNQPQHF.

V usage is TRBV7-9 and J usage is TRBJ1-4, with 7 bases lining up with TRBD1. The CDR3 covers 16 residues. CDR1 and CDR2 from the germline V gene are SEHNR and FQNEAQ (reference sequence). Unmatched junction bases numbered 6, after V lost 1 base and J lost 4 bases. In nucleotides, the CDR3 is TGTGCCAGCAGCTTAGGCGGGACAGCGAGTAATGAAAAACTGTTTTTT. It is translated as CASSLGGTASNEKLFF.

The chain joins TRBV6-1 to TRBJ1-6, with 7 bases that match TRBD1. V gave up 3 bases and J gave up 7 bases; unmatched junction bases: 9. In germline, CDR1 is MNHNS, CDR2 SASEGT. The CDR3 runs to 16 residues. The CDR3 DNA follows: TGTGCCAGCAGTGACCTCAGGGGGGCTAGGAATTCACCCCTCCACTTT. It encodes CASSDLRGARNSPLHF.

This clone was seen once. This chain connects TRBV5-6 to TRBJ2-1; possibly TRBD2 for D (6 bases). CDR3 size: 15 residues. The V end was cut by 6 bases, the J end by 3 bases, with 16 bases between. In germline, CDR1 is SGHDT, CDR2 YYEEEE. The CDR3 DNA is TGTGCCAGCAACGGGGGAACCCACCACTACAATGAGCAGTTCTTC. Translated, it gives CASNGGTHHYNEQFF. Full variable domain (rest looked up from reference TRBV5-6 and TRBJ2-1): DAGVTQSPTHLIKTRGQQVTLRCSPKSGHDTVSWYQQALGQGPQFIFQYYEEEERQRGNFPDRFSGHQFPNYSSELNVNALLLGDSALYLCASNGGTHHYNEQFFGPGTRLTVL.

The chain carries TRBV30 and TRBJ1-1; D uncertain. Per germline, CDR1 GTSNPN and CDR2 SVGIG (reference sequence). The CDR3 runs 12 residues. Trimming shortened V by 5 bases and J by 4 bases, and 11 bases separated the two germline ends. The CDR3 sequence is CAWDGGSTEAFF. The DNA for the CDR3 is TGTGCCTGGGATGGAGGGAGCACTGAAGCTTTCTTT.

The chain combines TRBV6-1 with TRBJ1-2; 8 bases map to TRBD1. The CDR3 is made up of 15 amino acids. Trimming at V came to 2 bases and at J to 2 bases, leaving 4 bases not matched to a gene. Per the germline V gene, CDR1 is MNHNS and CDR2 is SASEGT. Written as DNA, the CDR3 is TGTGCCAGCAGTGAATACAGGGGGGTAAACTATGGCTACACCTTC. It translates to CASSEYRGVNYGYTF.

V and J are TRBV5-4 and TRBJ1-1; weak D call: TRBD1 (6 bases). CDR1 and CDR2 (germline): SGHNT, YYREEE (reference sequence). V lost 4 bases, J lost 5 bases, and 12 bases lay in between. This CDR3 region has 13 residues. The CDR3 reads CASSLGHRTEAFF. Here the CDR3 DNA reads TGTGCCAGCAGCCTGGGACATCGGACTGAAGCTTTCTTT.

This chain links TRBV6-5 with TRBJ2-5; 8 bases map to TRBD2. The germline V gene encodes CDR1 MNHEY and CDR2 SVGAGI. CDR3 length: 15 residues. V lost 2 bases and J lost 1; bases outside the gene matches: 3. The CDR3 loop reads CASSYRAGGQETQYF. In DNA, the CDR3 is TGTGCCAGCAGTTACCGTGCGGGGGGCCAAGAGACCCAGTACTTC.

The gene calls are TRBV27 and TRBJ1-1; D possibly corresponds to TRBD1 (5 bases). From germline, CDR1 is MNHEY and CDR2 SMNVEV (reference sequence). The CDR3 is 15 amino acids. Trimming took 5 bases from V and 1 from J, leaving 14 bases between them. This CDR3 is CASSPRGGKNTEAFF. The CDR3 DNA reads as TGTGCCAGCAGTCCGAGGGGCGGGAAGAACACTGAAGCTTTCTTT.

This clone was seen a few times. The chain uses TRBV19 and TRBJ2-5; 10 bases agree with TRBD2. In germline, CDR1 is LNHDA, CDR2 SQIVND (reference sequence). Germline trimming cut 4 bases from V and 5 bases from J; bases unmatched to any gene: 10. The CDR3 is made up of 16 amino acids. DNA for the CDR3: TGTGCCAGTAGTAGGGATCTAGCGGGGGCCGGCGAGACCCAGTACTTC. As protein: CASSRDLAGAGETQYF.

This clone appeared a single time. V gene TRBV19 combines with J gene TRBJ1-1, with 7 bases aligning to TRBD1. The junction had 7 bases not matched to a gene; V was cut back by 4 bases and J by 8 bases. CDR3 length: 13 amino acids. Germline assignment: CDR1 LNHDA and CDR2 SQIVND (reference sequence). In nucleotides, the CDR3 is TGTGCCAGTAGTAAGGACAGGAGCACCGAAGCTTTCTTT. It encodes CASSKDRSTEAFF. Full variable domain (missing parts from reference TRBV19 and TRBJ1-1): DGGITQSPKYLFRKEGQNVTLSCEQNLNHDAMYWYRQDPGQGLRLIYYSQIVNDFQKGDIAEGYSVSREKKESFPLTVTSAQKNPTAFYLCASSKDRSTEAFFGQGTRLTVV.

The V gene is TRBV28, the J gene TRBJ2-3; 8 nucleotides agree with TRBD2. The CDR3 runs to 15 residues. Germline V CDR1 and CDR2: MDHEN, SYDVKM. After removal of 5 bases from V and 6 bases from J, the junction contained 10 bases not matched to a gene. In nucleotides, the CDR3 is TGTGCCAGCAGTCCCCCGGCGGGGGGCTCGGATACGCAGTATTTT. It codes for CASSPPAGGSDTQYF. Using reference TRBV28 and TRBJ2-3 for the parts outside the CDR3, the full variable domain is DVKVTQSSRYLVKRTGEKVFLECVQDMDHENMFWYRQDPGLGLRLIYFSYDVKMKEKGDIPEGYSVSREKKERFSLILESASTNQTSMYLCASSPPAGGSDTQYFGPGTRLTVL.

The chain is built from TRBV5-1 and TRBJ2-1, with no clear D. This CDR3 has 11 residues. V lost 2 bases, J lost 10 bases, and 7 bases lay in between. The germline V gene has CDR1 SGHRS and CDR2 YFSETQ. The CDR3 region has the DNA TGCGCCAGCAGCTTCCTAGTGGAGCAGTTCTTC. It encodes CASSFLVEQFF.